The entry below describes one T cell receptor (beta chain). As yet, its antigen is unknown. The sample originates from a study of T cells in localized non-small cell lung cancer. Study results and caveats: Uninvolved adjacent lung showed higher T cell clonality than tumor. Higher T cell density in the blood was associated with longer overall survival, whereas higher adjacent-lung clonality associated with shorter survival.

The method was immunoSEQ multiplex PCR; TCRdb's version includes in-frame clones alone and lacks a portion of them. The sample consists of 60,000 to 65,000 clones, about nine tenths of them appearing once. This CDR3 is 14 amino acids long. V lost 4 bases and J lost 0, with 8 bases in between. The germline V gene encodes CDR1 SGDLS and CDR2 YYNGEE. This specimen consisted of peripheral blood, obtained before any cancer treatment. The chain uses TRBV9 and TRBJ1-3, with a tentative D call TRBD1 (6 bases). This TCR was recovered from a woman aged 40-69 years with stage I lung adenocarcinoma. CDR3 protein: CASSQGNSGNTIYF. CDR3 coding DNA: TGTGCCAGCAGCCAGGGGAACTCTGGAAACACCATATATTTT.